The 5 T cell receptor beta chains reported below all come from one sample, sequenced in a study of T cell responses to AZD1222 COVID-19 vaccine. Libraries were prepared by immunoSEQ multiplex PCR; TCRdb keeps only in-frame clonotypes and omits some of them. The table lists some 200,000 clones, roughly 92% of them singletons, with more than 9% in the top ten. The sample was peripheral blood, taken on day 0 of AZD1222 vaccination. These receptors originate from an adult in good health.

This clone was seen a handful of times. This chain links TRBV5-4 with TRBJ2-1; TRBD2 matches 8 bases. The V segment lost 0 bases and the J segment 1 base; nucleotides outside the gene matches: 3. The CDR3 covers 16 residues. Germline V gene sequence: CDR1 SGHNT, CDR2 YYREEE (reference sequence). The CDR3 loop is CASSLGGGGSYNEQFF. DNA for the CDR3: TGTGCCAGCAGCTTGGGAGGCGGGGGGTCCTACAATGAGCAGTTCTTC.

This clone was observed many times. The chain combines TRBV2 with TRBJ1-2; TRBD1 matches 8 bases. The CDR3 covers 12 residues. V gave up 10 bases and J gave up 5 bases; unmatched junction bases: 6. CDR1 is SNHLY and CDR2 is FYNNEI in the germline V gene. The CDR3 reads CAMRDRLYGYTF. The CDR3 DNA sequence: TGTGCCATGAGGGACAGGTTGTATGGCTACACCTTC.

The V call is TRBV7-2, the J call TRBJ1-2, with D perhaps matching TRBD1 (6 bases). The CDR3 extends over 12 amino acids. CDR1 SGHTA and CDR2 FQGNSA come from the germline V gene. The germline V and J ends were trimmed by 5 bases and 4 bases, with 8 bases remaining between them. CDR3 in DNA: TGTGCCAGCAGCCGGGACACCTATGGCTACACCTTC. It translates to CASSRDTYGYTF.

V is TRBV6-1 and J is TRBJ2-5, with 8 nucleotides matching TRBD2. The CDR3 spans 17 residues. Germline V lookup: CDR1 MNHNS, CDR2 SASEGT. Trimming at V came to 4 bases and at J to 5 bases, leaving 15 bases not matched to a gene. CDR3 region: CASSGAGGAGERETQYF. CDR3 in DNA: TGTGCCAGCAGTGGCGCCGGTGGAGCGGGAGAAAGGGAGACCCAGTACTTC.

The rearrangement uses TRBV19 and TRBJ1-2, with D unclear. Germline assignment: CDR1 LNHDA and CDR2 SQIVND (reference sequence). This CDR3 comprises 15 residues. V lost 3 bases, J lost 0 bases, and 11 bases lay in between. For the CDR3, the DNA is TGTGCCAGTAGTATCTTAGGGAGAGCTAACTATGGCTACACCTTC. Its translation: CASSILGRANYGYTF.